This T cell receptor (beta chain) is drawn from a study of vaccination and CD4 T cells after COVID-19. CDR1 and CDR2 (germline): SGHTA, FQGTGA. This CDR3 spans 13 amino acids. Trimming pared 1 base from V and 5 bases from J, leaving 5 bases between. Researchers used the Oncomine TCR Beta short-read assay to sequence DNA from cultured CD4+ T cells. TCRdb called the PCR reads again in MiXCR, with one record for every CDR3 protein. The repertoire holds 10,000 to 15,000 distinct CDR3 sequences, with under 35% as singletons. With regard to this clonotype: Its antigen is not identified.

The treatment denotes: roughly ten-day PBMC culture with coronavirus spike peptide pools or control peptides (ViraFEST assay). The sequenced sample was CD4+ T cells from blood, cultured in vitro, obtained before SARS-CoV-2 vaccination. This clonotype originated in a human donor who received a COVID-19 vaccine. This sequence joins TRBV7-3 and TRBJ2-2; D gene ambiguous. CDR3 in amino acids: CASSLIRTGELFF. Here the CDR3 DNA reads TGTGCCAGCAGCTTAATTCGAACCGGGGAGCTGTTTTTT.